This is a list of T cell receptor beta chains from one sample in a study of cytomegalovirus exposure and HLA in healthy donors. Sequenced by immunoSEQ multiplex PCR; TCRdb stores in-frame clones only, minus some. The profile shows approximately 120,000 clones, roughly 81% of them singletons. The sample was PBMCs. These TCRs come from a woman aged 25 to 39 in good health and CMV-seronegative. The CDR3 runs from the conserved cysteine through the conserved F or W.

V gene: TRBV6-5; CDR3 protein: CASGRTSGDNEQFF
V gene: TRBV5-8; CDR3 protein: CASSFSGNTEAFF
V gene: TRBV27; CDR3 protein: CASRRTGGSSEKLFF
V gene: TRBV5-8; CDR3 protein: CASSLGLAVSEQYF
V gene: TRBV27; CDR3 protein: CASSSRFRGKDEKLFF
V gene: TRBV6-5; CDR3 protein: CASSSTGNTIYF
V gene: TRBV30; CDR3 protein: CAWSQSGNEQFF
V gene: TRBV29-1; CDR3 protein: CSMRQGETQYF
V gene: TRBV5-1; CDR3 protein: CASSWGQGKEKLFF
V gene: TRBV6-1; CDR3 protein: CASSERGGTEAFF
V gene: TRBV19; CDR3 protein: CASSTGLALDTQYF
V gene: TRBV9; CDR3 protein: CASSAQGASYYNEQFF
V gene: TRBV19; CDR3 protein: CATTGLAQETQYF
V gene: TRBV2; CDR3 protein: CASSTGQTNNSPLHF
V gene: TRBV6-5; CDR3 protein: CASSYPSTGTGELFF
V gene: TRBV7-9; CDR3 protein: CASSLFSSEQFF
V gene: TRBV27; CDR3 protein: CASSLAGQGYYEQYF
V gene: TRBV10-3; CDR3 protein: CAISDRDRQSYEQYF
V gene: TRBV10-3; CDR3 protein: CAISESDRGSYNEQFF
V gene: TRBV27; CDR3 protein: CASSLLTGWGSGELFF
V gene: TRBV9; CDR3 protein: CASSVDGGTDTQYF
V gene: TRBV7-9; CDR3 protein: CASSHWTGGDGYTF
V gene: TRBV6-6; CDR3 protein: CASSNPNRGKNQPQHF
V gene: TRBV19; CDR3 protein: CASRGLAGAAEQFF
V gene: TRBV5-1; CDR3 protein: CASSIRDRGRVGANVLTF
V gene: TRBV7-2; CDR3 protein: CASSFLDSKAFF
V gene: TRBV7-6; CDR3 protein: CASSLTTGPYEQYF
V gene: TRBV6-1; CDR3 protein: CASSEQARGSRGYTF
V gene: TRBV2; CDR3 protein: CASSEASTGERAFF
V gene: TRBV7-2; CDR3 protein: CASSLAGGRDQPQHF
V gene: TRBV25-1; CDR3 protein: CASSGLRGQGYTF
V gene: TRBV19; CDR3 protein: CASQRTGTSYEQYF
V gene: TRBV6-1; CDR3 protein: CASSSLGYTF
V gene: TRBV5-1; CDR3 protein: CASSLTSGNTGELFF
V gene: TRBV5-5; CDR3 protein: CASSFTSTAYEQYF
V gene: TRBV6-6; CDR3 protein: CASSYVGIQYF
V gene: TRBV10-3; CDR3 protein: CAPSTGNCVNQPQHF
V gene: TRBV27; CDR3 protein: CASSPGAWQGETQYF
V gene: TRBV5-1; CDR3 protein: CASSWTTGGYEKLFF
V gene: TRBV7-2; CDR3 protein: CASSLRHGTGGPDTQYF
V gene: TRBV5-8; CDR3 protein: CASTLFGAASYNSPLHF
V gene: TRBV4-3; CDR3 protein: CASSHVDRNTGELFF
V gene: TRBV27; CDR3 protein: CASSRGGTETDTQYF
V gene: TRBV5-8; CDR3 protein: CASSRLAGAHEQFF
V gene: TRBV6-4; CDR3 protein: CASSDSAGSTDTQYF
V gene: TRBV18; CDR3 protein: CASSQDRANYGYTF